The 2 T cell receptor beta chains listed next were all sequenced from one sample in a study of PD-1 blockade in classical Hodgkin lymphoma (dated by TCRdb to 2020 to 2022). Library construction relied on the immunoSEQ multiplex PCR assay. TCRdb holds this immuneACCESS table with in-frame rearrangements only. Some clones are missing; in checked studies, unresolved V genes explain under half, and the rest has no known cause. The table for this sample lists around 25,000 clones; around 89% of them were counted only once. Around 25% of the sample comes from the top ten. The time point label on this specimen signifies: cycle 4 day 1 (C4D1), after more than 5 weeks of nivolumab. All trial patients had relapsed after autologous stem cell transplantation, with cohorts A, B and C differing in prior brentuximab vedotin exposure. The sequencing used peripheral blood mononuclear cells (PBMCs), collected before the fourth cycle of nivolumab. The receptors here all came from a human donor with classical Hodgkin lymphoma.

This clone was recorded once. The chain couples TRBV2 to TRBJ2-3, with D maybe TRBD2 (5 bases). Germline assignment: CDR1 SNHLY and CDR2 FYNNEI. There are 15 residues in the CDR3. Trimming left V 10 bases short and J 1 base short, with 18 bases between. For the CDR3, the DNA is TGTGCCACCGCGGAGAACGGGATGGGCACAGATACGCAGTATTTT. This translates into CATAENGMGTDTQYF. The whole variable domain, remainder taken from reference TRBV2 and TRBJ2-3, is EPEVTQTPSHQVTQMGQEVILRCVPISNHLYFYWYRQILGQKVEFLVSFYNNEISEKSEIFDDQFSVERPDGSNFTLKIRSTKLEDSAMYFCATAENGMGTDTQYFGPGTRLTVL.

This chain links TRBV7-2 with TRBJ2-7; D gene uncertain. Germline V gene data show CDR1 as SGHTA and CDR2 as FQGNSA. Trimming left V 3 bases short and J 0 bases short, with 9 bases between. The CDR3 length is 14 residues. For the CDR3, the DNA is TGTGCCAGCAGCTTCACCGTTACCTCCTACGAGCAGTACTTC. Amino acids: CASSFTVTSYEQYF.